A single sample is the source of the 20 T cell receptor beta chains below, sequenced in a study of blood T cell repertoires in COVID-19 (TCRdb year 2020). The library was prepared using the immunoSEQ multiplex PCR assay. What TCRdb holds here is the immuneACCESS table cut down to in-frame rearrangements. Part of the clones is not present; checked against another copy, under half of the missing clones reflect an unresolved V gene, and the others are unexplained. The sample table holds roughly 97,000 clones, of which 85% to 90% were seen once. The ten most abundant clones make up roughly 5% of the sample. The specimen was peripheral blood. The receptors come from a human donor in a cohort sampled during active COVID-19.

As for this clone: The germline gene is not matched at one end of the junction; a read error may be the cause. The V gene is TRBV14, the J gene TRBJ1-6; D uncertain. The CDR3 is 12 residues long. CDR1 SGHDN and CDR2 FVKESK come from the germline V gene. Here the CDR3 reads CASSQYREKLTF. The CDR3 nucleotides read TGTGCCAGCAGCCAATATCGGGAAAAGTTGACCTTT.

In regard to this clone: The sample has other DNA sequences that encode this CDR3 too. This chain connects TRBV7-9 to TRBJ1-1; D gene ambiguous. CDR3 size: 13 residues. V shed 2 bases and J shed 3 bases, with 7 bases lying between them. CDR1 SEHNR and CDR2 FQNEAQ come from the germline V gene (reference sequence). CDR3 DNA: TGTGCCAGCAGCTTATCTGGCTACACTGAAGCTTTCTTT. This encodes CASSLSGYTEAFF.

V usage is TRBV7-6 and J usage is TRBJ2-6; D not certain. V was cut by 2 bases and J by 0 bases, with 17 bases left in between. Germline CDR1 is SGHVS and CDR2 is FNYEAQ. The CDR3 contains 19 residues. CDR3 nucleotides: TGTGCCAGCAGCTTAAAGCAGGCAGGAACAAGCTCTGGGGCCAACGTCCTGACTTTC. As protein: CASSLKQAGTSSGANVLTF.

The chain uses TRBV6-2 or TRBV6-3 and TRBJ2-5; the match to TRBD2 covers 9 bases. Germline V gene data show CDR1 as MNHEY and CDR2 as SVGEGT. The CDR3 covers 15 residues. J was trimmed by 4 bases and V by 2 bases; bases with no gene match: 5. Here the CDR3 DNA reads TGTGCCAGCAGTTACCGGCGGGGGGGCGTAGAGACCCAGTACTTC. Encoded protein: CASSYRRGGVETQYF.

V and J are TRBV28 and TRBJ2-1; TRBD1 matches at 9 bases. The germline V gene has CDR1 MDHEN and CDR2 SYDVKM. This CDR3 is built from 14 residues. With 6 bases clipped from V and 6 bases from J, the junction kept 6 bases outside the gene matches. The CDR3 nucleotides read TGTGCCAGCAGCGATGGACAGGGGACCAATGAGCAGTTCTTC. This gives the protein CASSDGQGTNEQFF.

The DNA of the CDR3 is TGTGCCAGCAGCCCGACAGGGGGCCTTTCTGAAGCTTTCTTT. This codes for CASSPTGGLSEAFF. The V call is TRBV7-9, the J call TRBJ1-1; TRBD1 matches at 10 bases. Germline V lookup: CDR1 SEHNR, CDR2 FQNEAQ (reference sequence). Trimming cost V 5 bases and J 6 bases; bases outside gene matches: 6. The CDR3 extends over 14 amino acids.

The gene calls are TRBV5-1 and TRBJ2-1, with 13 nucleotides matching TRBD2. CDR3 size: 18 residues. Germline-derived CDR1 and CDR2 are SGHRS and YFSETQ. With 4 bases clipped from V and 6 bases from J, the junction kept 13 bases outside the gene matches. CDR3 DNA sequence: TGCGCCAGCAGCCTAGGACTAGCGGGGGAGCCTCGAATCAATGAGCAGTTCTTC. Residues: CASSLGLAGEPRINEQFF.

This clone was detected once. This chain links TRBV3-1 (or the pseudogene TRBV3-2) with TRBJ2-7, with 9 bases that match TRBD1. The CDR3 runs 16 residues. Germline CDR1 LGHDT, CDR2 YNNKEL (reference sequence). V shed 2 bases and J 4 bases; nucleotides not matched to a gene: 9. In DNA form, the CDR3 reads TGTGCCAGCAGCCAACTTAGTGACGGACAGGGGTACGAGCAGTACTTC. Residues: CASSQLSDGQGYEQYF.

The V and J genes are TRBV7-9 and TRBJ2-2; TRBD1 aligns across 9 bases. The CDR3 covers 15 residues. V lost 5 bases and J lost 3; bases outside the gene matches: 4. Germline assignment: CDR1 SEHNR and CDR2 FQNEAQ (reference sequence). The CDR3 DNA is TGTGCCAGCAGCCGACAGGGGGAGTACACCGGGGAGCTGTTTTTT. Residues: CASSRQGEYTGELFF.

The chain employs TRBV28 and TRBJ1-3; 7 bases agree with TRBD1. This CDR3 region has 17 residues. The germline CDR1 and CDR2 sequences are MDHEN and SYDVKM. Unmatched junction bases numbered 7, after V lost 2 bases and J lost 0 bases. The chain's CDR3 is CASSLLGRGPSGNTIYF. The CDR3, as DNA: TGTGCCAGCAGTTTACTCGGGAGGGGGCCCTCTGGAAACACCATATATTTT.

The V and J genes are TRBV3-1 (or the pseudogene TRBV3-2) and TRBJ1-6; TRBD1 agrees at 10 bases. Germline V lookup: CDR1 LGHDT, CDR2 YNNKEL (reference sequence). J gave up 10 bases and V 3 bases, and 12 bases lay outside the gene matches. The CDR3 has 17 residues. The CDR3 spells CASSQLGRGQGRSPLHF. For the CDR3, the DNA is TGTGCCAGCAGCCAGCTCGGGAGGGGACAGGGGCGCTCACCCCTCCACTTT.

In this sample, this clone turned up once. This chain joins TRBV4-1 and TRBJ2-4, with TRBD1 as a possible D gene (6 bases). There are 17 residues in the CDR3. Looked up from germline, CDR1 is MGHRA and CDR2 is YSYEKL. The V and J ends lost 1 base and 0 bases respectively, with 13 bases between them. CDR3 nucleotides: TGCGCCAGCAGCCAAGGACAGGCACCACTAGCCAAAAACATTCAGTACTTC. It encodes CASSQGQAPLAKNIQYF.

This chain connects TRBV28 to TRBJ1-3; 7 positions agree with TRBD1. J gave up 0 bases and V 6 bases, and 8 bases lay outside the gene matches. The germline CDR1 and CDR2 sequences are MDHEN and SYDVKM. The CDR3 runs 16 residues. CDR3 DNA: TGTGCCAGCAGCAGACCCGGGACAGCCTCTGGAAACACCATATATTTT. This sequence encodes CASSRPGTASGNTIYF.

This rearrangement joins TRBV10-2 to TRBJ2-7; 7 bases map to TRBD2. J was trimmed by 0 bases and V by 4 bases; bases with no gene match: 3. Germline assignment: CDR1 WSHSY and CDR2 SAAADI. CDR3 size: 14 residues. Here the CDR3 DNA reads TGCGCCAGCAGTGTCCGGGAGGTCTCCTACGAGCAGTACTTC. This translates into CASSVREVSYEQYF.

The chain carries TRBV10-2 and TRBJ2-1; D call uncertain. Trimming left V 7 bases short and J 0 bases short, with 4 bases between. The CDR3 contains 12 residues. Germline CDR1 is WSHSY and CDR2 is SAAADI. The DNA of the CDR3 is TGCGCCAGCACTAGCTCCTACAATGAGCAGTTCTTC. This sequence encodes CASTSSYNEQFF.

The rearrangement links TRBV7-9 to TRBJ1-1; D gene ambiguous. This CDR3 contains 12 residues. Trimming took 5 bases from V and 5 from J, leaving 9 bases between them. From germline, CDR1 is SEHNR and CDR2 FQNEAQ (reference sequence). CDR3 coding DNA: TGTGCCAGCAGCCCCCGGGGTACTGAAGCTTTCTTT. It is translated as CASSPRGTEAFF.

The rearrangement uses TRBV6-2 or TRBV6-3 and TRBJ2-7; 9 positions match TRBD1. Germline V gives CDR1 MNHEY, CDR2 SVGEGT. This CDR3 has 12 residues. Trimming took 6 bases from V and 11 from J; bases not matched to a gene: 8. CDR3 sequence: CASSQPQGAKYF. The DNA of the CDR3 is TGTGCCAGCAGCCAACCACAGGGGGCTAAGTACTTC.

In DNA, the CDR3 is TGTGCCAGCAGCCCTGCAGTGAACACTGAAGCTTTCTTT. Its protein is CASSPAVNTEAFF. The rearrangement joins TRBV9 to TRBJ1-1; D gene unclear. The CDR3 runs to 13 residues. CDR1 SGDLS and CDR2 YYNGEE come from the germline V gene. The ends were cut back, 4 bases at V and 0 bases at J, with 7 bases in the middle.

This clone was recorded once. The chain uses TRBV6-5 and TRBJ1-5; weak D call: TRBD1 (5 bases). The CDR3 has 15 residues. Germline lookup yields CDR1 MNHEY and CDR2 SVGAGI. Between the trimmed V and J ends, which lost 2 bases and 8 bases, there was a span of 16 bases. CDR3: CASSYGQGPNEPQHF. CDR3 bases: TGTGCCAGCAGTTACGGGCAGGGCCCCAACGAGCCCCAGCATTTT.

This sequence joins TRBV3-1 (or the pseudogene TRBV3-2) and TRBJ1-5; 9 bases map to TRBD1. The ends lost 2 bases at V and 7 bases at J; junction bases unmatched: 6. Per the germline V gene, CDR1 is LGHDT and CDR2 is YNNKEL (reference sequence). The CDR3 has 15 residues. This chain's CDR3 is CASSQTGGAGQPQHF. CDR3 coding DNA: TGTGCCAGCAGCCAAACAGGGGGCGCGGGGCAGCCCCAGCATTTT.